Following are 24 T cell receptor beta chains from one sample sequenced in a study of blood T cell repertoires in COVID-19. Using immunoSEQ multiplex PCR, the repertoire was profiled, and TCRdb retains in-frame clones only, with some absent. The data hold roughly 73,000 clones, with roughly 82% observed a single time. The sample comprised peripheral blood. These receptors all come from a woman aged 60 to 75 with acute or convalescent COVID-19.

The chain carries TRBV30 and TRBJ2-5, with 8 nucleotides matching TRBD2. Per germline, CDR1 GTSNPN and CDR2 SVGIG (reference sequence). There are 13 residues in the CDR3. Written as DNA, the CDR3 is TGTGCTGGCACGGGGGGGGACCAAGAGACCCAGTACTTC. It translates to CAGTGGDQETQYF.

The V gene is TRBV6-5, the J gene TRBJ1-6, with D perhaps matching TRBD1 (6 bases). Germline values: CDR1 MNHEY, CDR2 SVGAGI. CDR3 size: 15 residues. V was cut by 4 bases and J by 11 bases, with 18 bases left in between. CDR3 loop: CASSSTTGTSAPLHF. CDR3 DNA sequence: TGTGCCAGCAGTTCTACTACAGGGACATCCGCACCCCTCCACTTT.

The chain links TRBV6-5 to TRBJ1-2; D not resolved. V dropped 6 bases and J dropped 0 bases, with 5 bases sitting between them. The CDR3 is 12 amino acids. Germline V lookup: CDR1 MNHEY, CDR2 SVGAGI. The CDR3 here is CASRSANYGYTF. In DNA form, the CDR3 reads TGTGCCAGCAGGTCGGCTAACTATGGCTACACCTTC.

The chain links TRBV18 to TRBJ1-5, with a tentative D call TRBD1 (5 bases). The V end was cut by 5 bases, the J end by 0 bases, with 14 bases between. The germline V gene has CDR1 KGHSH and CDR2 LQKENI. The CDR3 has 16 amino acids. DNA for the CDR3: TGTGCCAGCTCATTGGTTCAGGGCCATAGCAATCAGCCCCAGCATTTT. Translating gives CASSLVQGHSNQPQHF.

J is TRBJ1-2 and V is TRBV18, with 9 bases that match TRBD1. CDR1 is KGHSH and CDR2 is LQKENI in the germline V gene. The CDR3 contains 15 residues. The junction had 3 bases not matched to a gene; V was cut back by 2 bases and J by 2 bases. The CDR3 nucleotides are TGTGCCAGCTCACCAGGGACAGGGCGGAACTATGGCTACACCTTC. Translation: CASSPGTGRNYGYTF.

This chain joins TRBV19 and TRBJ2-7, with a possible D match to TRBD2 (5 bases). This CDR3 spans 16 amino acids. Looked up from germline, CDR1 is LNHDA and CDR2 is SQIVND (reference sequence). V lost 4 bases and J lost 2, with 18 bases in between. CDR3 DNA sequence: TGTGCCAGTAGTACCAAGACTAAGGGCCGAACCTACGAGCAGTACTTC. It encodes CASSTKTKGRTYEQYF.

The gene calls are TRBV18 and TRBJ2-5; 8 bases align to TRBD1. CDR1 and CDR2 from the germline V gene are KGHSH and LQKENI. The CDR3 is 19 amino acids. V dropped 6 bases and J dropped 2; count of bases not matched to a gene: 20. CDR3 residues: CASSHLGSKQGERQETQYF. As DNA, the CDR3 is TGTGCCAGCTCCCATCTCGGCTCGAAACAGGGGGAGAGGCAAGAGACCCAGTACTTC.

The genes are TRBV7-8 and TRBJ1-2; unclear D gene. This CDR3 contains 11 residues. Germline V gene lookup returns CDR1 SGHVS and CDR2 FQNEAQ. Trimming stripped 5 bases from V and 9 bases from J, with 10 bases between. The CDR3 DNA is TGTGCCAGCAGCAATACCAGGAGCTACACCTTC. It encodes CASSNTRSYTF.

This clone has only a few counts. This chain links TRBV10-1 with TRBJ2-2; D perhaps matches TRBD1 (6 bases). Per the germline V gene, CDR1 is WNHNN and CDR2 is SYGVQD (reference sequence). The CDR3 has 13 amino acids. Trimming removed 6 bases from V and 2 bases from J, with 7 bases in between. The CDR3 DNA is TGCGCCAGCAGGGACAGCAACACCGGGGAGCTGTTTTTT. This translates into CASRDSNTGELFF.

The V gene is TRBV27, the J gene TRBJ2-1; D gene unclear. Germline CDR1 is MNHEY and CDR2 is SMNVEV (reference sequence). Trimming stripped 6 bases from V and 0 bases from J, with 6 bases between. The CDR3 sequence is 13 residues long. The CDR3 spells CASRLNSYNEQFF. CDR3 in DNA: TGTGCCAGCAGGCTAAACTCCTACAATGAGCAGTTCTTC.

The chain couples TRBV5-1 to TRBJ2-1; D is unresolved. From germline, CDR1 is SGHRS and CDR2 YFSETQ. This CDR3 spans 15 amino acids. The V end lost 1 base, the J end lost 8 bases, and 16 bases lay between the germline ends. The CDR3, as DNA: TGCGCCAGCAGCTTGTTGGGCAGTACCAAGGATGAGCAGTTCTTC. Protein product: CASSLLGSTKDEQFF.

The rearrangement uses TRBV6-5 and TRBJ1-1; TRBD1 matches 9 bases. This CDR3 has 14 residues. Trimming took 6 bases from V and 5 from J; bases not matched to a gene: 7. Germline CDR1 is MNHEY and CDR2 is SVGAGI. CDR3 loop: CASRKTGGGTEAFF. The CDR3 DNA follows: TGTGCCAGCAGGAAGACAGGGGGGGGGACTGAAGCTTTCTTT.

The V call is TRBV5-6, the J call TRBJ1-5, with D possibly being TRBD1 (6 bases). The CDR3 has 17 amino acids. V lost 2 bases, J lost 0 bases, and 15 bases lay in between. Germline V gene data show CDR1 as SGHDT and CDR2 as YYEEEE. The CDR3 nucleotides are TGTGCCAGCAGCTTTGGCAGGGGCCGATATAGCAATCAGCCCCAGCATTTT. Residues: CASSFGRGRYSNQPQHF.

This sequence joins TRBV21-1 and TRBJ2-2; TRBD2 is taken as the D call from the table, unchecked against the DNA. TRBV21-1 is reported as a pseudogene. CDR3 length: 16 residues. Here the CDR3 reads CASSKKERESTGELFF. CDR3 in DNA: TGTGCCAGCAGCAAAAAGGAGAGGGAAAGCACCGGGGAGCTGTTTTTT.

The CDR3 bases are TGTGCCAGCAGTGTTCGCAGAGGCTCTGGGGCCAACGTCCTGACTTTC. The encoded protein is CASSVRRGSGANVLTF. This rearrangement joins TRBV2 to TRBJ2-6, with D uncertain. Germline V gene lookup returns CDR1 SNHLY and CDR2 FYNNEI. This CDR3 has 16 residues. The ends were cut back, 4 bases at V and 0 bases at J, with 10 bases in the middle.

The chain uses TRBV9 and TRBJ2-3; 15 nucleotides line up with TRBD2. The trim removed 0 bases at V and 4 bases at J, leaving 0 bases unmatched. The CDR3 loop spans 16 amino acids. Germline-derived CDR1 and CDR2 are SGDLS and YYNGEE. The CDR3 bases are TGTGCCAGCAGCGTAGGGACTAGCGGGGGGGCAGATACGCAGTATTTT. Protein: CASSVGTSGGADTQYF.

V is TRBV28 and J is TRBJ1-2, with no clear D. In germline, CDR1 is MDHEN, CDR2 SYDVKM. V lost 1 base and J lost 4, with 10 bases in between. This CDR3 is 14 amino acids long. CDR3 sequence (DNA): TGTGCCAGCAGTTTATTTTCAGGCTCCTATGGCTACACCTTC. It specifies CASSLFSGSYGYTF.

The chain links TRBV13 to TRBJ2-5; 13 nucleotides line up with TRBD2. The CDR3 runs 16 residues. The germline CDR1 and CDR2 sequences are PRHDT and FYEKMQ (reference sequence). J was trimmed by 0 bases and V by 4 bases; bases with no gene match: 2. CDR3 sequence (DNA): TGTGCCAGCAGCTGGGGACTAGCGGGAAACCAAGAGACCCAGTACTTC. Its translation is CASSWGLAGNQETQYF.

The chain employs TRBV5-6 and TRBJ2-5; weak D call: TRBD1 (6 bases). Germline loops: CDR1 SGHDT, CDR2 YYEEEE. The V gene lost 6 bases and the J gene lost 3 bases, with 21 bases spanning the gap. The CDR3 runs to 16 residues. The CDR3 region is CASILNRDKVKETQYF. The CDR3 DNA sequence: TGTGCCAGCATCCTAAACCGGGACAAGGTAAAAGAGACCCAGTACTTC.

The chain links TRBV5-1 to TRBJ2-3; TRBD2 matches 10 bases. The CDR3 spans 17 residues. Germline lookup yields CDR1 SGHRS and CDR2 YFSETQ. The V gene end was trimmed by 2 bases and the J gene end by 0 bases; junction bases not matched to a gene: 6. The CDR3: CASSLSLAGESTDTQYF. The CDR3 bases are TGCGCCAGCAGCTTATCCCTAGCGGGAGAGAGCACAGATACGCAGTATTTT.

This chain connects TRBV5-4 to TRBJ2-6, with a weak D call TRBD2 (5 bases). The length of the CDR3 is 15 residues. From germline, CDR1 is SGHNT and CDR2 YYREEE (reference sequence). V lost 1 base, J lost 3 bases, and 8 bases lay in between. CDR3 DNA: TGTGCCAGCAGCTTGCAAGGAGGTGGGGCCAACGTCCTGACTTTC. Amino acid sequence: CASSLQGGGANVLTF. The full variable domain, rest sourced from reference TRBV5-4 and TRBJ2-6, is ETGVTQSPTHLIKTRGQQVTLRCSSQSGHNTVSWYQQALGQGPQFIFQYYREEENGRGNFPPRFSGLQFPNYSSELNVNALELDDSALYLCASSLQGGGANVLTFGAGSRLTVL.

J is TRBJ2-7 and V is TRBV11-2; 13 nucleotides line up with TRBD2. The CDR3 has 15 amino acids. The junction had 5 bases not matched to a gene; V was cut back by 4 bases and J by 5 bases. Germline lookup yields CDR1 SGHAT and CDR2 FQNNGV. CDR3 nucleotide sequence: TGTGCCAGCAGCTCTCGGACTAGCGGGAGTCACGAGCAGTACTTC. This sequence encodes CASSSRTSGSHEQYF.

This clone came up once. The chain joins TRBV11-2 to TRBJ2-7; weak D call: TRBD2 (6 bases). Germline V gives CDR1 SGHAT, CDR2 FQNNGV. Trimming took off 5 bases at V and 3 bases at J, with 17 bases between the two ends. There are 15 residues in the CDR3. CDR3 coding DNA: TGTGCCAGCAGCCCCTGGGAGGCCCGGGGCTACGAGCAGTACTTC. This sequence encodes CASSPWEARGYEQYF.

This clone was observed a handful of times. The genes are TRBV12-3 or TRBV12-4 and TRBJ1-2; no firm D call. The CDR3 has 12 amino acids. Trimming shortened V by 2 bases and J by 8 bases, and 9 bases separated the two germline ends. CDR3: CASSLSVHGYTF. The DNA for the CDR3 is TGTGCCAGCAGTTTATCAGTTCACGGCTACACCTTC.